This T cell receptor (beta chain) was profiled in a study of shared clonotypes between healthy human individuals. Study-wide background: The donor group consisted of a couple of women and a few men, aged 18 to 49. Study-level points and caveats: Naive subsets tended to show greater estimated richness than memory subsets.

TCRdb keeps only in-frame clones here, not all; method: immunoSEQ multiplex PCR. The data hold about 1,900,000 clones, with 85% to 95% observed a single time. It was CD45RO-negative cells, positively selected for CCR7, that made up naive CD8 cells, with terminally differentiated effector memory CD45RA+ cells excluded. The CDR3 has 11 residues. The V and J ends lost 3 bases and 7 bases respectively, with 6 bases between them. Germline CDR1 and CDR2: WSHSY and SAAADI. In regard to this clone: The antigen remains undetermined.

The chain has TRBV10-2 and TRBJ1-2; D remains ambiguous. This clonotype originated in a man younger than 35 in good health. Sequenced input: naive CD8+ T cells sorted from blood. The CDR3 region has the DNA TGCGCCAGCAGTGAAGACGGTGGCTACACCTTC. Amino acid sequence: CASSEDGGYTF.